This T cell receptor beta chain was recovered during a study of CD8 T cells in ankylosing spondylitis. Study-level points and caveats: A TCR beta motif of eight or nine highly homologous variants seemed to mark ankylosing spondylitis blood.

A remark on this clonotype: The antigen remains unidentified.

Quantitative molecular-barcoded 5'-RACE generated the TCR beta libraries. TCRdb redid the calling of the 5' RACE reads with MiXCR, one entry per CDR3 protein. In the table there are just under 550,000 distinct CDR3 sequences, about 13% of which are singletons. Material for sequencing was blood, either unsorted or a sorted T cell fraction (not recorded which). The receptor comes from a male donor with ankylosing spondylitis.

Here the CDR3 reads CASSSGAGGAEQYF. The CDR3 coding sequence is TGTGCCAGCAGTTCGGGCGCAGGGGGCGCCGAGCAGTACTTC. V and J are TRBV12-3 or TRBV12-4 and TRBJ2-7; the match to TRBD1 covers 8 bases. J gave up 6 bases and V 4 bases, and 8 bases lay outside the gene matches. The CDR3 consists of 14 residues.